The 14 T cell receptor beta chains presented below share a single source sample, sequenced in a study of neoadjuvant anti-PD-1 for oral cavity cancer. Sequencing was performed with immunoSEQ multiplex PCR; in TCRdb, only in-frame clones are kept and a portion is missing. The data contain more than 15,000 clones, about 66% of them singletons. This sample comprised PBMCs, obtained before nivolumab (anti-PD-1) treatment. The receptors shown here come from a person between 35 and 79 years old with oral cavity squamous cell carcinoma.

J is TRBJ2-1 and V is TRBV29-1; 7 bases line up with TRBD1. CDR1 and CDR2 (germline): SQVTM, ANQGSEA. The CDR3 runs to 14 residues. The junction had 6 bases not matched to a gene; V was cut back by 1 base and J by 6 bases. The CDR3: CSVEGRQGRNEQFF. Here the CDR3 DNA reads TGCAGCGTTGAAGGGAGACAGGGTCGCAATGAGCAGTTCTTC.

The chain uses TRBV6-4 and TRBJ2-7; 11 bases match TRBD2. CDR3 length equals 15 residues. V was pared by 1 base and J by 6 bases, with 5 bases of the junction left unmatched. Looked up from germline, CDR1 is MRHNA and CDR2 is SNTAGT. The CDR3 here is CASSDFSGREGEQYF. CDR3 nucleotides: TGTGCCAGCAGTGACTTTAGCGGGAGGGAGGGCGAGCAGTACTTC.

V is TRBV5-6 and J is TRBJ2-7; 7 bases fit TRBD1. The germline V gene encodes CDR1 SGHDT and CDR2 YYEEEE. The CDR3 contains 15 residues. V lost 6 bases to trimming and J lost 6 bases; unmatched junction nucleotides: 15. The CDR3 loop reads CASIKDRDRPLEQYF. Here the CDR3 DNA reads TGTGCCAGCATCAAGGACCGGGACAGACCCCTCGAGCAGTACTTC.

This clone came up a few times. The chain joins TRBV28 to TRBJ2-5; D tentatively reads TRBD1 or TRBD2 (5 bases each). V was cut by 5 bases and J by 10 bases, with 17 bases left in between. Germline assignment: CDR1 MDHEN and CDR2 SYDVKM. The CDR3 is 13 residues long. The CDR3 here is CASSRGRAVGQYF. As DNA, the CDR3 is TGTGCCAGCAGTCGGGGCAGGGCCGTGGGCCAGTACTTC.

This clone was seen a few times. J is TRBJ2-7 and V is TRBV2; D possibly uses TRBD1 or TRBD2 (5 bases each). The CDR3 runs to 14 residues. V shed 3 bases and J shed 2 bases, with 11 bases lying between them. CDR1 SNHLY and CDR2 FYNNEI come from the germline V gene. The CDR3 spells CASSERGRAYEQYF. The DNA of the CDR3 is TGTGCCAGCAGTGAGAGGGGAAGAGCCTACGAGCAGTACTTC.

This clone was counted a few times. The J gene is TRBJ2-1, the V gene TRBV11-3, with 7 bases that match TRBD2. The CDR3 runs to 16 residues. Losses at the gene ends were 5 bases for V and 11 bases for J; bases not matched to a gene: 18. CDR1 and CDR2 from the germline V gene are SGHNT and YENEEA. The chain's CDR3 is CASSQFESGGLMKQFF. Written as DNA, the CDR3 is TGTGCCAGCAGCCAATTCGAATCGGGAGGCCTAATGAAGCAGTTCTTC.

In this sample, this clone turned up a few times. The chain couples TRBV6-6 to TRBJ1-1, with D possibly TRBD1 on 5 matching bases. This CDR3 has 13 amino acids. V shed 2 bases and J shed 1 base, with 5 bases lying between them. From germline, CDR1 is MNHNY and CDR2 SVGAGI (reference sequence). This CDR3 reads CASSYGTNTEAFF. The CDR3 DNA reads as TGTGCCAGCAGTTACGGGACGAACACTGAAGCTTTCTTT.

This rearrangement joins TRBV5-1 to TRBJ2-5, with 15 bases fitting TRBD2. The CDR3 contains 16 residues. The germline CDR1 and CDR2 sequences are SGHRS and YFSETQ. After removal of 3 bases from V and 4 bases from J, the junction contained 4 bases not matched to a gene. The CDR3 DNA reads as TGCGCCAGCAGCTCAGGACTAGCGGGAGGGGCAGAGACCCAGTACTTC. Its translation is CASSSGLAGGAETQYF.

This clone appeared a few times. The CDR3 sequence is CASSLQGAPYGYTF. The CDR3 DNA reads TGTGCCAGCAGTTTACAGGGGGCCCCCTATGGCTACACCTTC. The chain links TRBV28 to TRBJ1-2; 8 bases are a match to TRBD1. J lost 4 bases, V lost 2 bases, and 3 bases had no gene match. This CDR3 region has 14 residues. Germline lookup yields CDR1 MDHEN and CDR2 SYDVKM.

Here the CDR3 reads CASSLGSSVREQYF. CDR3 DNA: TGTGCCAGCAGCTTAGGCAGTTCCGTTCGGGAGCAGTACTTC. The chain recombines TRBV7-6 with TRBJ2-7, with unresolved D. Germline V lookup: CDR1 SGHVS, CDR2 FNYEAQ. CDR3 length equals 14 residues. Trimming left V 1 base short and J 7 bases short, with 14 bases between.

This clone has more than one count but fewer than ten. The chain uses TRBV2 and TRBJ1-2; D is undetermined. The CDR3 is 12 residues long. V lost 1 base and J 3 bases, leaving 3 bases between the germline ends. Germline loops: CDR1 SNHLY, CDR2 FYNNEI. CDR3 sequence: CASSEGHYGYTF. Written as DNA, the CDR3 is TGTGCCAGCAGTGAAGGACACTATGGCTACACCTTC.

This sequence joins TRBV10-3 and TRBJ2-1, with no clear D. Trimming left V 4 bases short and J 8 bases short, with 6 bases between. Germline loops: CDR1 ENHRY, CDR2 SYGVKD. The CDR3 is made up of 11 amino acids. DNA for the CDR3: TGTGCCATCAGTGGTTTAGATGAGCAGTTCTTC. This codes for CAISGLDEQFF.

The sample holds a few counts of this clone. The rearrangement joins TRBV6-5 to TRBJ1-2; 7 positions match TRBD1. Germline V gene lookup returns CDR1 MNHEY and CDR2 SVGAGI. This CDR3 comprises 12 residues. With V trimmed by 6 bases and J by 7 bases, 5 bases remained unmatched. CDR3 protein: CASRLQGFGYTF. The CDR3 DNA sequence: TGTGCCAGCAGATTACAGGGGTTTGGCTACACCTTC.

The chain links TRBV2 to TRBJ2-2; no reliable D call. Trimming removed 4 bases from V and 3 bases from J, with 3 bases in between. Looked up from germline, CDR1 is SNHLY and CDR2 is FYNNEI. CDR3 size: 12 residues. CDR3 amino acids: CASSGYTGELFF. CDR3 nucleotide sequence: TGTGCCAGCAGTGGGTACACCGGGGAGCTGTTTTTT.